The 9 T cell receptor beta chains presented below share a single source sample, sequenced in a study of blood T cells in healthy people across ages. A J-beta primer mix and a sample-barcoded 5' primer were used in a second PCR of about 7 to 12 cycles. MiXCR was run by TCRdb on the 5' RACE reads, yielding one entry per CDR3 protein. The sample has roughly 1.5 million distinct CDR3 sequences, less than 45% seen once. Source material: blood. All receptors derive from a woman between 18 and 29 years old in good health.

CDR3 region: CASSPAQLQETQYF. The CDR3 nucleotides read TGTGCCAGCTCACCTGCGCAGTTACAAGAGACCCAGTACTTC. The chain links TRBV18 to TRBJ2-5; D unresolved. The CDR3 length is 14 residues. V dropped 3 bases and J dropped 2 bases, with 10 bases sitting between them. CDR1 and CDR2 from the germline V gene are KGHSH and LQKENI.

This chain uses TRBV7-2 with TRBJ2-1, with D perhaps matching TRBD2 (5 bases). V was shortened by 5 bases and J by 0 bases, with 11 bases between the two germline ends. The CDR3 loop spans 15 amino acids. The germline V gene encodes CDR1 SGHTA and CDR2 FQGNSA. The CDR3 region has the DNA TGTGCCAGCAGCCAGAGGGAGAGCTCCTACAATGAGCAGTTCTTC. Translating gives CASSQRESSYNEQFF.

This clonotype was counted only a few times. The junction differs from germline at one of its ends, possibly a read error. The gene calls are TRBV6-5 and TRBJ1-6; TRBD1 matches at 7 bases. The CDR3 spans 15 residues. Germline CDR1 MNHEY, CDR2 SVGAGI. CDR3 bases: TGTGCCAGCACCTCCGGGACAGTTTATAATTCGCCCCTCCACTTT. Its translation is CASTSGTVYNSPLHF.

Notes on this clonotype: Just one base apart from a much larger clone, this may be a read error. The CDR3 reads CASSVDGDEQFF. CDR3 in DNA: TGTGCCAGCAGCGTAGACGGGGATGAGCAGTTCTTC. The chain recombines TRBV9 with TRBJ2-1; D might be TRBD2 (5 bases). V shed 0 bases and J shed 8 bases, with 6 bases lying between them. The CDR3 contains 12 residues. Looked up from germline, CDR1 is SGDLS and CDR2 is YYNGEE.

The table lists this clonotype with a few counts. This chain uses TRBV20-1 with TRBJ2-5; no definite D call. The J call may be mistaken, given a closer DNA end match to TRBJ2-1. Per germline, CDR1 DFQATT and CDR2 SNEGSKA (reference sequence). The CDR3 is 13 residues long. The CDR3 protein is CSASHIDEETQFF. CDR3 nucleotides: TGCAGTGCTAGCCATATTGATGAAGAGACCCAGTTCTTC.

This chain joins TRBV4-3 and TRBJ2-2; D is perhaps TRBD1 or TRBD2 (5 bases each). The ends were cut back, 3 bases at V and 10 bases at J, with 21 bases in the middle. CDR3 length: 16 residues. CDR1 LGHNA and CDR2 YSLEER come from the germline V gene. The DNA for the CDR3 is TGCGCCAGCAGCCACCGGGACCGGGCACCTGGGGAGGAGCTGTTTTTT. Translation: CASSHRDRAPGEELFF.

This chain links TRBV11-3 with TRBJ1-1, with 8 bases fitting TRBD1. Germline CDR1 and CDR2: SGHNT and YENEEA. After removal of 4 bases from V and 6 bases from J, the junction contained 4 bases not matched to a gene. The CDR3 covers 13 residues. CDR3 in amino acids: CASSSGGRAEAFF. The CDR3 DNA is TGTGCCAGCAGCTCAGGGGGCAGGGCTGAAGCTTTCTTT.

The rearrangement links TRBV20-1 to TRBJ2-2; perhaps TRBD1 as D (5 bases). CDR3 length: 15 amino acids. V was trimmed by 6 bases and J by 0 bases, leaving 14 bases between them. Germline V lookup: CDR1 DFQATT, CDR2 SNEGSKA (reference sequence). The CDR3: CSAGPRTSNTGELFF. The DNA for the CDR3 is TGCAGTGCCGGGCCCCGGACATCGAACACCGGGGAGCTGTTTTTT.

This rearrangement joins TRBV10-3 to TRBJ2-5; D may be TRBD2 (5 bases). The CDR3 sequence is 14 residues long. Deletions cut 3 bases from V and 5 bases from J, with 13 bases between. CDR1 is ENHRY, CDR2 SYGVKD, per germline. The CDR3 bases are TGTGCCATCAGTGACCCAGGACGGAGGGAGACCCAGTACTTC. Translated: CAISDPGRRETQYF.